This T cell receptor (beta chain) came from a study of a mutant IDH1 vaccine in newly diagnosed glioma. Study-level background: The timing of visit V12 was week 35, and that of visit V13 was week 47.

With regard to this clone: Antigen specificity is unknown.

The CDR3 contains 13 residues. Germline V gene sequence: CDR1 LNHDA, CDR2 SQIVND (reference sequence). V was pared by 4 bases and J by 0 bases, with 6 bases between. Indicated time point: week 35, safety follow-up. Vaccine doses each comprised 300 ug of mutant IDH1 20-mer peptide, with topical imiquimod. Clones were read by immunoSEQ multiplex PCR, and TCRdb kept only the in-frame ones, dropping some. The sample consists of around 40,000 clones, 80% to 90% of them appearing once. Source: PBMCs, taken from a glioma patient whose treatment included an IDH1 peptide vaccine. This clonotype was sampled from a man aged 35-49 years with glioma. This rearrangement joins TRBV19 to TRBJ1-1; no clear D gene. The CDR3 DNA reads TGTGCCAGTAGTACGCACTTGAACACTGAAGCTTTCTTT. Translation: CASSTHLNTEAFF.